This TCR beta chain came from a study of PD-1 blockade in mismatch repair-deficient tumors. Study-wide background: All were previously treated, progressing patients with about a dozen mismatch repair-deficient cancer types.

TCRs were sequenced from three patients responding to pembrolizumab. Data came from immunoSEQ multiplex PCR; TCRdb stores just in-frame clones and leaves some out. The repertoire holds about 40,000 clones, with 70% to 90% as singletons. Trimming at V came to 5 bases and at J to 5 bases, leaving 3 bases not matched to a gene. This CDR3 contains 14 residues. Germline lookup yields CDR1 LNHNV and CDR2 YYDKDF (reference sequence). Sequenced material: peripheral blood, taken around 75 weeks after starting pembrolizumab. The chain carries TRBV15 and TRBJ2-5; TRBD2 matches 12 bases. This TCR was sampled from an adult with mismatch repair-deficient cancer. The CDR3 nucleotides are TGTGCCACCAGCGTCACTAGCGGGAGGGAGACCCAGTACTTC. Translation: CATSVTSGRETQYF.